This T cell receptor beta chain appears in the sequencing data of a study of PD-L1 blockade in urothelial cancer. Across the study: Researchers looked at the blood 3 weeks (second dose) and 6 weeks after treatment began. Findings and caveats of the study: At the 3-week point, tumor-associated blood clones expanded more in durable-benefit patients.

The table came from immunoSEQ multiplex PCR; TCRdb's copy has only in-frame clones and leaves some out. This sample carries some 67,000 clones, roughly 91% of them seen once, and the ten largest clones take roughly 3.2%. Comment on this clone: Its cognate antigen is unknown.

Source: PBMCs, taken around atezolizumab (anti-PD-L1) treatment. The clonotype comes from a man in his 60s with urothelial cancer.

This CDR3 reads CASSPRRQIKNIQYF. DNA for the CDR3: TGTGCCAGTAGTCCACGGCGGCAGATCAAAAACATTCAGTACTTC. V is TRBV19 and J is TRBJ2-4; D not resolved. Germline CDR1 reads LNHDA; CDR2 reads SQIVND (reference sequence). The CDR3 loop spans 15 amino acids. Trimming left V 5 bases short and J 3 bases short, with 14 bases between.